These 30 T cell receptor beta chains share one sample of origin, sequenced in a study of T-cell memory formation after mild COVID-19. TCRdb processed the 5' RACE reads anew with MiXCR; each CDR3 protein has one entry. The repertoire holds 90,000 to 120,000 distinct CDR3 sequences, with around 10% as singletons. Material for sequencing was PBMCs or a T cell subset sorted from them (not recorded which). These receptors came from a man between 18 and 29 years old who had mild COVID-19 (a few samples of this study predate the infection). Cell type and time point are not known.

V gene TRBV10-3 combines with J gene TRBJ1-1; 9 bases align to TRBD1. The ends lost 4 bases at V and 5 bases at J; junction bases unmatched: 11. The CDR3 has 16 residues. In germline, CDR1 is ENHRY, CDR2 SYGVKD. The CDR3 DNA reads as TGTGCCATCAGTGCGGACAGGGGAGATGTCGGGACTGAAGCTTTCTTT. This translates into CAISADRGDVGTEAFF.

This clonotype was observed a handful of times. The V gene is TRBV4-1, the J gene TRBJ2-3; 16 positions agree with TRBD2. The trim removed 6 bases at V and 3 bases at J, leaving 9 bases unmatched. This CDR3 has 18 residues. The V gene's germline CDR1 is MGHRA and CDR2 YSYEKL. The CDR3 DNA reads as TGCGCCAGCAGGCGCCCGGGACTAGCGGGGGGGCCAACAGATACGCAGTATTTT. Its translation: CASRRPGLAGGPTDTQYF.

The chain joins TRBV23-1 to TRBJ2-7; D might be TRBD1 or TRBD2, each matching 5 bases. TRBV23-1 is classed as an ORF, of uncertain function. Trimming shortened V by 6 bases and J by 2 bases, and 17 bases separated the two germline ends. The CDR3 has 15 amino acids. The CDR3 here is CASSHPGRQPYEQYF. In DNA form, the CDR3 reads TGCGCCAGCAGCCATCCGGGACGCCAACCCTACGAGCAGTACTTC.

The chain has TRBV12-3 or TRBV12-4 and TRBJ2-3; D is ambiguous. Trimming cost V 4 bases and J 3 bases, with 8 bases left between them. The CDR3 length is 13 residues. Here the CDR3 reads CASSSKETDTQYF. CDR3 coding DNA: TGTGCCAGCAGTTCGAAAGAGACAGATACGCAGTATTTT.

In its sample, this clonotype was seen a few times. J is TRBJ2-7 and V is TRBV14; no clear D gene. Germline CDR1 is SGHDN and CDR2 is FVKESK. The V end was cut by 1 base, the J end by 5 bases, with 21 bases between. The CDR3 covers 17 residues. CDR3 in DNA: TGTGCCAGCAGCCAAGCACCTAAGACGATCGGTGGCGACGAGCAGTACTTC. It encodes CASSQAPKTIGGDEQYF.

The gene calls are TRBV23-1 and TRBJ2-5; no definite D call. TRBV23-1 is an ORF, and what it does is uncertain. CDR3 size: 15 residues. V was clipped by 0 bases and J by 5 bases, with 13 bases between them. The CDR3 DNA reads as TGCGCCAGCAGTCAATCGAGACCGGCCCTTGAGACCCAGTACTTC. Translation gives CASSQSRPALETQYF.

This clonotype has only a few counts. The V gene is TRBV9, the J gene TRBJ2-1; D is unclear. This CDR3 region has 14 residues. Germline-derived CDR1 and CDR2 are SGDLS and YYNGEE. V lost 0 bases and J 8 bases, leaving 12 bases between the germline ends. This CDR3 reads CASSVEPDLHEQFF. The CDR3 nucleotides are TGTGCCAGCAGCGTAGAGCCGGACCTCCATGAGCAGTTCTTC. The full variable domain, completed using reference TRBV9 and TRBJ2-1, is DSGVTQTPKHLITATGQRVTLRCSPRSGDLSVYWYQQSLDQGLQFLIQYYNGEERAKGNILERFSAQQFPDLHSELNLSSLELGDSALYFCASSVEPDLHEQFFGPGTRLTVL.

This clonotype was seen only a few times. The CDR3 sequence: CASSPPGGASGDQETQYF. The CDR3 coding sequence is TGCGCCAGCAGCCCCCCGGGGGGGGCTAGCGGGGACCAAGAGACCCAGTACTTC. The chain joins TRBV5-1 to TRBJ2-5, with 9 positions matching TRBD2. V shed 4 bases and J 0 bases; nucleotides not matched to a gene: 13. Germline CDR1 SGHRS, CDR2 YFSETQ. This CDR3 has 18 residues.

This clonotype turned up a few times. This chain links TRBV4-1 with TRBJ2-5; D uncertain. The CDR3 is 13 amino acids. V gave up 1 base and J gave up 5 bases, with 8 bases separating them. The germline CDR1 and CDR2 sequences are MGHRA and YSYEKL. CDR3 in amino acids: CASSQVKRETQYF. Here the CDR3 DNA reads TGCGCCAGCAGCCAAGTGAAACGGGAGACCCAGTACTTC.

This clonotype was seen only a few times. The chain is built from TRBV19 and TRBJ1-2, with D perhaps TRBD1 (6 bases). V was shortened by 3 bases and J by 1 base, with 15 bases between the two germline ends. The length of the CDR3 is 16 residues. Germline values: CDR1 LNHDA, CDR2 SQIVND (reference sequence). The CDR3 sequence: CASSIDRSRFNYGYTF. The CDR3 bases are TGTGCCAGTAGTATCGACAGGTCGAGGTTTAACTATGGCTACACCTTC.

J is TRBJ2-7 and V is TRBV30, with D hard to call. Trimming pared 0 bases from V and 6 bases from J, leaving 9 bases between. This CDR3 is 12 amino acids long. From germline, CDR1 is GTSNPN and CDR2 SVGIG (reference sequence). The CDR3 sequence: CAWSVLRSEQYF. The CDR3, as DNA: TGTGCCTGGAGTGTACTAAGGAGCGAGCAGTACTTC.

For the CDR3, the DNA is TGTGCCAGCAGCGCCCTCATTAGCACAGATACGCAGTATTTT. As protein: CASSALISTDTQYF. The rearrangement uses TRBV9 and TRBJ2-3; D gene uncertain. V was trimmed by 3 bases and J by 0 bases, leaving 8 bases between them. In germline, CDR1 is SGDLS, CDR2 YYNGEE. This CDR3 has 14 residues.

The CDR3 spells CASSPFGSGYEQYF. The DNA for the CDR3 is TGCGCCAGCAGCCCGTTTGGGTCGGGCTACGAGCAGTACTTC. The chain employs TRBV5-1 and TRBJ2-7; D unresolved. Germline CDR1 is SGHRS and CDR2 is YFSETQ. The V gene lost 4 bases and the J gene lost 3 bases, with 14 bases spanning the gap. The CDR3 is 14 residues long.

The rearrangement links TRBV24-1 to TRBJ1-5; D gene unclear. Germline V gene sequence: CDR1 KGHDR, CDR2 SFDVKD. CDR3 length: 10 amino acids. Trimming cost V 8 bases and J 7 bases, with 5 bases left between them. CDR3 sequence reads: CATMGQPQHF. The CDR3 nucleotides read TGTGCCACCATGGGGCAGCCCCAGCATTTT.

J is TRBJ1-1 and V is TRBV12-3 or TRBV12-4, with 11 bases aligning to TRBD1. This CDR3 spans 15 amino acids. The V gene end was trimmed by 6 bases and the J gene end by 3 bases; junction bases not matched to a gene: 6. The CDR3 bases are TGTGCCAGCAGCCACTCGGACAGGGGGCACACTGAAGCTTTCTTT. Translation: CASSHSDRGHTEAFF.

This clonotype was seen a handful of times. This rearrangement joins TRBV12-3 or TRBV12-4 to TRBJ2-3, with D maybe TRBD2 (6 bases). V was trimmed by 6 bases and J by 2 bases, leaving 12 bases between them. The CDR3 has 14 residues. The CDR3 protein is CASSLRDSTDTQYF. The CDR3, as DNA: TGTGCCAGCAGCCTCCGGGACTCCACAGATACGCAGTATTTT.

This chain links TRBV7-6 with TRBJ2-5; D tentatively reads TRBD1 or TRBD2 (5 bases each). This CDR3 spans 12 amino acids. V was clipped by 3 bases and J by 7 bases, with 9 bases between them. Germline V lookup: CDR1 SGHVS, CDR2 FNYEAQ. CDR3 residues: CASSLGERTQYF. The CDR3 DNA reads TGTGCCAGCAGCTTGGGGGAACGGACCCAGTACTTC.

This chain joins TRBV12-3 or TRBV12-4 and TRBJ1-4; D is unclear. CDR3 length: 14 amino acids. Trimming removed 4 bases at V and 8 bases at J, with 14 bases between. The CDR3 bases are TGTGCCAGCAGTTCAGGACGGGGTCGGGAAAAACTGTTTTTT. Translated: CASSSGRGREKLFF.

This clonotype was counted only a few times. The rearrangement uses TRBV7-9 and TRBJ1-1; no clear D gene. Germline V gives CDR1 SEHNR, CDR2 FQNEAQ (reference sequence). CDR3 length: 14 residues. V was cut by 1 base and J by 4 bases, with 10 bases left in between. In DNA, the CDR3 is TGTGCCAGCAGCTTAGATCCGGGAGGCACTGAAGCTTTCTTT. This gives the protein CASSLDPGGTEAFF.

The chain combines TRBV4-1 with TRBJ1-2; D perhaps matches TRBD1 (5 bases). The CDR3 is 15 residues long. The germline V and J ends were trimmed by 0 bases and 8 bases, with 16 bases remaining between them. Germline values: CDR1 MGHRA, CDR2 YSYEKL. The chain's CDR3 is CASSQDPGTFGGYTF. The CDR3 DNA is TGCGCCAGCAGCCAAGATCCCGGGACCTTCGGGGGCTACACCTTC.

This clonotype showed up many times. The gene calls are TRBV21-1 and TRBJ2-3; the table assigns TRBD2, which was not confirmed against the DNA. TRBV21-1 is termed a pseudogene. This CDR3 is built from 20 residues. The CDR3, as DNA: TGTGCCAGCAGCAGGTCCCCCCGGGTAGCGGGGACGATCGGGGGAGATACGCAGTATTTT. Translated: CASSRSPRVAGTIGGDTQYF.

The J gene is TRBJ2-3, the V gene TRBV4-1; TRBD2 agrees at 16 bases. The germline CDR1 and CDR2 sequences are MGHRA and YSYEKL. The trim removed 0 bases at V and 5 bases at J, leaving 5 bases unmatched. This CDR3 is built from 18 residues. The CDR3 here is CASSQEGTSGGAVDTQYF. The CDR3 DNA reads TGCGCCAGCAGCCAAGAAGGGACTAGCGGGGGGGCCGTAGATACGCAGTATTTT.

This clonotype has a handful of counts. This chain uses TRBV7-9 with TRBJ2-1, with D perhaps TRBD1 or TRBD2 (6 bases each). This CDR3 contains 14 residues. Germline V gene data show CDR1 as SEHNR and CDR2 as FQNEAQ (reference sequence). V was cut by 1 base and J by 7 bases, with 11 bases left in between. CDR3 sequence reads: CASSLVGGLNEQFF. The CDR3 bases are TGTGCCAGCAGCTTAGTGGGGGGCCTAAATGAGCAGTTCTTC.

This clonotype has a count of ten or more. The chain carries TRBV7-6 and TRBJ2-7; D call uncertain. This CDR3 has 14 amino acids. The V end was cut by 4 bases, the J end by 6 bases, with 16 bases between. Per the germline V gene, CDR1 is SGHVS and CDR2 is FNYEAQ. CDR3 bases: TGTGCCAGCAGCTCAGAGGTTATGGGCGGCGAGCAGTACTTC. It specifies CASSSEVMGGEQYF.

This chain connects TRBV9 to TRBJ2-7; 8 bases map to TRBD1. The V gene's germline CDR1 is SGDLS and CDR2 YYNGEE. The CDR3 sequence is 14 residues long. V shed 0 bases, J shed 3 bases, and the junction held 2 bases outside the gene matches. The CDR3 is CASSVAGQGYEQYF. For the CDR3, the DNA is TGTGCCAGCAGCGTAGCAGGACAGGGCTACGAGCAGTACTTC.

V usage is TRBV29-1 and J usage is TRBJ2-7; D perhaps matches TRBD1 (6 bases). Germline values: CDR1 SQVTM, CDR2 ANQGSEA. V was shortened by 4 bases and J by 5 bases, with 9 bases between the two germline ends. The CDR3 is 11 amino acids. The CDR3 DNA follows: TGCAGCGTTGGGGGGCCAGACGAGCAGTACTTC. Amino acids: CSVGGPDEQYF.

In its sample, this clonotype was seen a few times. A read error may produce the germline difference seen at one junction end. This chain uses TRBV7-9 with TRBJ1-1; unclear D gene. This CDR3 comprises 12 residues. CDR1 and CDR2 (germline): SEHNR, FQNEAQ (reference sequence). CDR3 DNA sequence: TGTGCCGGCAGATTGATGAACACTGAAGCTTTCTTT. Translation: CAGRLMNTEAFF.

This clonotype was counted a few times. The chain couples TRBV6-5 to TRBJ1-6; 8 nucleotides match TRBD1. The CDR3 is 14 residues long. V trimming: 6 bases; J trimming: 7 bases; junction bases outside the gene matches: 5. Germline assignment: CDR1 MNHEY and CDR2 SVGAGI. The CDR3 DNA is TGTGCCAGCAGGTTCGGACAGGGAAATTCACCCCTCCACTTT. Amino acid sequence: CASRFGQGNSPLHF.

This chain uses TRBV6-6 with TRBJ2-5; 7 positions match TRBD2. CDR1 and CDR2 (germline): MNHNY, SVGAGI (reference sequence). This CDR3 region has 14 residues. Trimming at V came to 4 bases and at J to 2 bases, leaving 4 bases not matched to a gene. The CDR3, as DNA: TGTGCCAGCAGTTCCCTAGCGGTACAAGAGACCCAGTACTTC. This gives the protein CASSSLAVQETQYF.

V is TRBV6-5 and J is TRBJ2-7; either TRBD1 or TRBD2 may supply D (6 bases each). V lost 4 bases and J 3 bases, leaving 19 bases between the germline ends. This CDR3 region has 16 residues. CDR1 and CDR2 (germline): MNHEY, SVGAGI. The CDR3 DNA follows: TGTGCCAGCAGTTCTCTTGGGGGGCATTATGACTACGAGCAGTACTTC. It encodes CASSSLGGHYDYEQYF.